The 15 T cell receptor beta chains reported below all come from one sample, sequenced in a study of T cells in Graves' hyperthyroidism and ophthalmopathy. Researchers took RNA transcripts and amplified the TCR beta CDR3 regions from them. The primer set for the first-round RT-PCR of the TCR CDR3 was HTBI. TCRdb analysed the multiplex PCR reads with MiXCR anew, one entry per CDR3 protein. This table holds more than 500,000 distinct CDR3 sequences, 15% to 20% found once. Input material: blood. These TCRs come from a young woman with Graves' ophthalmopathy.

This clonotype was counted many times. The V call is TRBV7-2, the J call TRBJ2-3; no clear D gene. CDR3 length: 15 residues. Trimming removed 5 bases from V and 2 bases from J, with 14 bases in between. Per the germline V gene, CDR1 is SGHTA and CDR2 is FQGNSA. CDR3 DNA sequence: TGTGCCAGCAGCCCTGGCGACACAAACACAGATACGCAGTATTTT. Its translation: CASSPGDTNTDTQYF.

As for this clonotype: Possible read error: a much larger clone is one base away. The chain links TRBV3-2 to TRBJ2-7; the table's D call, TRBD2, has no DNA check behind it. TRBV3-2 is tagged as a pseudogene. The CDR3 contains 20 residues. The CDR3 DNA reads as TGTGCCAACAGCCAACTATTACGGACTAGCGGGAGCCTCGGATCCTACGAGCAGTACTTC. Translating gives CANSQLLRTSGSLGSYEQYF.

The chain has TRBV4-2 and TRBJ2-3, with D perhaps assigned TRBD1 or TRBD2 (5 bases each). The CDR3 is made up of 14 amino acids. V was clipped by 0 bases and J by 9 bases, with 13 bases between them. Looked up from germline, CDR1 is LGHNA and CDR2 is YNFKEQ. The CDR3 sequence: CASSQERDQRTQYF. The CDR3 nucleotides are TGTGCCAGCAGCCAAGAACGGGACCAGAGAACGCAGTATTTT.

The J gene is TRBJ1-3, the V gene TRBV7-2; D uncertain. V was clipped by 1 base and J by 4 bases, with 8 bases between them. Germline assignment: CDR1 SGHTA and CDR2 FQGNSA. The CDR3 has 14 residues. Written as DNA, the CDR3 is TGTGCCAGCAGCTTAGGGCAGCCAGGAAACACCATATATTTT. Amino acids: CASSLGQPGNTIYF.

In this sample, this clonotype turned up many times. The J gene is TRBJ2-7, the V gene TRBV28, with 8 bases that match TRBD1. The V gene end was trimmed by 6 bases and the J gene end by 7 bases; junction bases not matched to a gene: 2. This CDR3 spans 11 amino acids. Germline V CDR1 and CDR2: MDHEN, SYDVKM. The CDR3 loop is CASSRTGEQYF. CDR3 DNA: TGTGCCAGCAGCCGGACAGGGGAGCAGTACTTC.

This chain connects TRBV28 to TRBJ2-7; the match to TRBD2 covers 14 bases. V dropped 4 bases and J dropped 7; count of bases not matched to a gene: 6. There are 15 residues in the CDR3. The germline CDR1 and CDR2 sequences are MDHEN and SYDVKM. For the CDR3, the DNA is TGTGCCAGCAGTTCACCGGGACTAGCGGGAGTTGAGCAGTACTTC. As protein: CASSSPGLAGVEQYF.

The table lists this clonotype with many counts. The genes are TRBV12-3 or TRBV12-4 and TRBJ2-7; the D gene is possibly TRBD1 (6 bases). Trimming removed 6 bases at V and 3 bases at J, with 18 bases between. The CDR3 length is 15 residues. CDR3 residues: CASSHRALINYEQYF. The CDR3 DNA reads TGTGCCAGCAGCCACAGGGCCCTTATTAACTACGAGCAGTACTTC.

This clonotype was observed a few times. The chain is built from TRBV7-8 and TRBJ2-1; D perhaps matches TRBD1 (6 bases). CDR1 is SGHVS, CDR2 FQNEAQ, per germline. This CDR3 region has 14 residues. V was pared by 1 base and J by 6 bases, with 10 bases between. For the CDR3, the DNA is TGTGCCAGCAGCTTAGACAGGGCGGGCAATGAGCAGTTCTTC. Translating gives CASSLDRAGNEQFF.

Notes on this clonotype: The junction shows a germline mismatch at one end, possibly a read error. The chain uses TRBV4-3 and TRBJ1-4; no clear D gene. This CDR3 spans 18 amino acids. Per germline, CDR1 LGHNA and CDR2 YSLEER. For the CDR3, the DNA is TGCGCCAGCAGCCAAGAGGTAATTGTGGCAGGAACTAATAAAAAACTGTTTTTT. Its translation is CASSQEVIVAGTNKKLFF.

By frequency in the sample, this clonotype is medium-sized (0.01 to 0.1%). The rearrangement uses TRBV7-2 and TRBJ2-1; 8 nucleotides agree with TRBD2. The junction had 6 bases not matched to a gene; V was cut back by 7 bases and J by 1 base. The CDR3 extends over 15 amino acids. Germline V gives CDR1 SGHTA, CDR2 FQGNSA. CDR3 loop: CASTSGRASYNEQFF. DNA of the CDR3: TGTGCCAGCACCTCCGGGAGGGCGTCCTACAATGAGCAGTTCTTC.

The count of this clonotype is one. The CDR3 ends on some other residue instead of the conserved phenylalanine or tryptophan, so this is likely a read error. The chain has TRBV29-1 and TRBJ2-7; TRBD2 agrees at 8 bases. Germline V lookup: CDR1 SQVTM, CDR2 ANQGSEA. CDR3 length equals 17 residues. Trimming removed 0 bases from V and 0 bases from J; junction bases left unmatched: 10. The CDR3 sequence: CSVEERFTSGGSYEQYL. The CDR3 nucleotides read TGCAGCGTTGAAGAGAGGTTTACTAGCGGAGGCTCCTACGAGCAGTACCTC.

CDR3 residues: CASRRATGELFF. The CDR3 DNA is TGTGCCAGCAGAAGGGCCACCGGGGAGCTGTTTTTT. This chain connects TRBV27 to TRBJ2-2; D not certain. This CDR3 has 12 amino acids. The V end lost 6 bases, the J end lost 4 bases, and 6 bases lay between the germline ends. The germline CDR1 and CDR2 sequences are MNHEY and SMNVEV (reference sequence).

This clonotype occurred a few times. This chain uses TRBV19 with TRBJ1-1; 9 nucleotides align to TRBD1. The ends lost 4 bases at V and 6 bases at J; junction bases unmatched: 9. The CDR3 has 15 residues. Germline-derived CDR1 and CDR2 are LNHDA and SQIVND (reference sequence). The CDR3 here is CASSTPTDRGPEAFF. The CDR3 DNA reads TGTGCCAGTAGTACACCCACGGACAGGGGACCTGAAGCTTTCTTT.

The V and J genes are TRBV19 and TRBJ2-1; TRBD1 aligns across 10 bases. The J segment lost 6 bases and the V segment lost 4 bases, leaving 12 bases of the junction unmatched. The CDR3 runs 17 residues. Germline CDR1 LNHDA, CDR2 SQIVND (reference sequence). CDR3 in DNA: TGTGCCAGTAGTAGGCGGTGGGGGACAGGGGATTCCAATGAGCAGTTCTTC. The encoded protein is CASSRRWGTGDSNEQFF.

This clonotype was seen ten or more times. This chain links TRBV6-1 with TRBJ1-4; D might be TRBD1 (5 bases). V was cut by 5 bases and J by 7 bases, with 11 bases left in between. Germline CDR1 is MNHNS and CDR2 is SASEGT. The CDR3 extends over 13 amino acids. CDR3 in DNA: TGTGCCAGCAGTCCCCAGGGCTCTGAAAAACTGTTTTTT. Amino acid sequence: CASSPQGSEKLFF.